Below, one TCR beta chain is given with its context. The antigen is not known. Some clones are missing from TCRdb's copy, which holds only in-frame ones; the method was immunoSEQ multiplex PCR. Of millions of clones listed, more than 80% are singletons. This entry belongs to a study of shared clonotypes between healthy human individuals. Study findings and constraints: For naive CD4 cells, approximately 5% of clonotypes were shared across a handful of donors. When compared with the clonotypes that were shared by all four sorted-subset donors, the non-shared clonotypes turned out to have lower generation probabilities.

This CDR3 has 11 residues. V was pared by 1 base and J by 4 bases, with 2 bases between. Germline-derived CDR1 and CDR2 are SGHRS and YFSETQ. V is TRBV5-1 and J is TRBJ1-1; no clear D gene. The sequenced sample consisted of naive CD4+ T cells sorted from blood. The subset was: CD45RA+ positively selected. The sequence derives from a man younger than 30 in good health. The CDR3, as DNA: TGCGCCAGCAGCTTGAGCACTGAAGCTTTCTTT. Its translation is CASSLSTEAFF.